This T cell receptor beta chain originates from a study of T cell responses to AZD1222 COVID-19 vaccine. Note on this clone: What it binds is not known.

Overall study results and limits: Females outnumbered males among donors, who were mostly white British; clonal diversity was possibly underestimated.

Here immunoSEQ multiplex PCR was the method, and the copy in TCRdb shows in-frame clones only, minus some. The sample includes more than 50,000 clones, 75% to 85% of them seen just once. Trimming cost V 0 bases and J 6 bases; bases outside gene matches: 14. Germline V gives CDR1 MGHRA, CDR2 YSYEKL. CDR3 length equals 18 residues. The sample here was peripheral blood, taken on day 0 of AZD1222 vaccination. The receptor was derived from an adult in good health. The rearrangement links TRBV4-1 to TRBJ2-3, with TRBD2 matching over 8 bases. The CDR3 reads CASSQDLLSAGGRDTQYF. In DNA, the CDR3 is TGCGCCAGCAGCCAAGATCTTTTATCGGCGGGAGGCCGGGATACGCAGTATTTT.